The clone carrying this TCR beta chain was found many times. Its specificity is not known. These data originate in a study of T cells in Graves' hyperthyroidism and ophthalmopathy. Study-level results: Expanded thyroid clonotypes (above 0.001) were mostly also found in blood.

Amplification yielded TCR beta CDR3 regions, with RNA transcripts as the source. First-round RT-PCR targeting the TCR CDR3 was performed with the HTBI primer set. From the multiplex PCR reads, TCRdb called clonotypes with MiXCR, one entry per CDR3 protein. The repertoire has 400,000 or so distinct CDR3 sequences, 11% to 15% of them found once; the top ten carry 25% to 30%. The CDR3 is 14 residues long. After removal of 5 bases from V and 7 bases from J, the junction contained 10 bases not matched to a gene. This receptor was obtained from a man in his forties or fifties with Graves' ophthalmopathy. The sequenced sample was blood. V and J are TRBV12-3 or TRBV12-4 and TRBJ1-1; 7 nucleotides align to TRBD1. The CDR3 loop is CASSTLTGRDEAFF. The CDR3 bases are TGTGCCAGCAGTACTTTGACAGGGAGGGATGAAGCTTTCTTT.